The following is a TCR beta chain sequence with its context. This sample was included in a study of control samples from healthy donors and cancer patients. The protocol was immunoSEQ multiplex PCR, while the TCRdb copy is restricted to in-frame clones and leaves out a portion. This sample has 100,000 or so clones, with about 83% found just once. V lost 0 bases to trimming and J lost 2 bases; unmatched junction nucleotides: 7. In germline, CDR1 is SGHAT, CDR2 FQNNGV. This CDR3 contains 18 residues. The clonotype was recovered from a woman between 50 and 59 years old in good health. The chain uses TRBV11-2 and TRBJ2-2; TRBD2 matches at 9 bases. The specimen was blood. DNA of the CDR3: TGTGCCAGCAGCTTAGATTTGGGCGGGGGGGCAAACACCGGGGAGCTGTTTTTT. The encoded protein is CASSLDLGGGANTGELFF.